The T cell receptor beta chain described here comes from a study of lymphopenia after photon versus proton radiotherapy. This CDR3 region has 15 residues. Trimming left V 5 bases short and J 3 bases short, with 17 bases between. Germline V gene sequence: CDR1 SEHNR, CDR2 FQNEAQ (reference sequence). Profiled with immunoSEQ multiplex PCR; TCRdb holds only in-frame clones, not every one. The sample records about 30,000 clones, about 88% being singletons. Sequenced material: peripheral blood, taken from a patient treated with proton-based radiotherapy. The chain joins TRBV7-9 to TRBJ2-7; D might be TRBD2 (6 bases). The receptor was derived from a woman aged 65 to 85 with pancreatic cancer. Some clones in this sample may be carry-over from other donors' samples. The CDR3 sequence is CASSAPPAEGYEQYF. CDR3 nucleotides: TGTGCCAGCAGCGCCCCGCCAGCGGAGGGCTACGAGCAGTACTTC.